This note documents a single T cell receptor (beta chain) sequence. The sample is drawn from a study of cytomegalovirus exposure and HLA in healthy donors. PCR used 60 Vbeta primers and 13 Jbeta primers. TCRdb's table, derived via immunoSEQ multiplex PCR, lists solely in-frame clones and lacks some. In the table there are roughly 200,000 clones, approximately 70% of which are singletons. The CDR3 has 14 amino acids. Germline V gene lookup returns CDR1 MNHEY and CDR2 SVGAGI. V lost 5 bases to trimming and J lost 0 bases, with 11 bases between them. The receptor comes from a man aged 35 to 55 in good health and CMV-seropositive. The chain couples TRBV6-5 to TRBJ2-7, with D unclear. The sample taken for sequencing was PBMCs. DNA for the CDR3: TGTGCCAGCAGTGAAGTACTTCTCTCCTACGAGCAGTACTTC. Its translation: CASSEVLLSYEQYF.